This paragraph reports one T cell receptor beta chain. The sample originates from a study of cytotoxic CD8 clonotypes in ibrutinib-treated CLL. The CDR3 is made up of 14 amino acids. Trimming removed 0 bases from V and 3 bases from J, with 9 bases in between. CDR1 is SGHTA, CDR2 FQGNSA, per germline. TCRdb's copy holds only in-frame clones and misses some; the assay was immunoSEQ multiplex PCR. The sample includes about 130,000 clones, roughly three quarters of them seen just once. The chain combines TRBV7-2 with TRBJ2-7; D unresolved. The sample was PBMCs, taken after 12 months of ibrutinib treatment. The sequence came from a human donor with chronic lymphocytic leukemia. The CDR3 is CASSLAWDHYEQYF. The CDR3 DNA reads TGTGCCAGCAGCTTAGCGTGGGATCACTACGAGCAGTACTTC.